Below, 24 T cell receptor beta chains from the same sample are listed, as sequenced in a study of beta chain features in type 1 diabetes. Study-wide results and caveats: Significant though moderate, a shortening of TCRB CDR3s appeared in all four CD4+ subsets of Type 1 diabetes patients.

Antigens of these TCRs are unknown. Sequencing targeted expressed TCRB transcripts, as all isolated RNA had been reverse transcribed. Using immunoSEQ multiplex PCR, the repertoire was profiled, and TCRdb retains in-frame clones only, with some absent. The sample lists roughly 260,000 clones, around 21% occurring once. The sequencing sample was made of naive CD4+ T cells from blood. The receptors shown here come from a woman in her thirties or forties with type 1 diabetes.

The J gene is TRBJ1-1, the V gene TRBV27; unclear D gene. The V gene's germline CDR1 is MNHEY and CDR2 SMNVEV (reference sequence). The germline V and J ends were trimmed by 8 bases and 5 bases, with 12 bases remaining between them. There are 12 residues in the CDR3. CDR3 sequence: CASWTLGTEAFF. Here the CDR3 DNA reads TGTGCCAGCTGGACTTTGGGGACTGAAGCTTTCTTT.

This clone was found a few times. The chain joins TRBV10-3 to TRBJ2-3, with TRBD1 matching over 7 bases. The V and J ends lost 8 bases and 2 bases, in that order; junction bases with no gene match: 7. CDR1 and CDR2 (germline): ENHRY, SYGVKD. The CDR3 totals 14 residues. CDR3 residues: CAIRDSRSTDTQYF. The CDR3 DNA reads TGTGCCATCCGGGACAGCCGATCCACAGATACGCAGTATTTT.

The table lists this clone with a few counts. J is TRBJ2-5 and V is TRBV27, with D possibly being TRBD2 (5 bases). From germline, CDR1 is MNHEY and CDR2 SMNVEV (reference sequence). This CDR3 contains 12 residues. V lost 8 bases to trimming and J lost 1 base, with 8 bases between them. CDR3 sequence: CASGAGQETQYF. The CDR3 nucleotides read TGTGCCAGCGGCGCGGGCCAAGAGACCCAGTACTTC.

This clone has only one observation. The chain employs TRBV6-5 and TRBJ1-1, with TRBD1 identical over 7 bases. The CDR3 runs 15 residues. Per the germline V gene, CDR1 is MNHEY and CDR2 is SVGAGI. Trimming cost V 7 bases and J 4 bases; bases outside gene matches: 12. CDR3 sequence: CASTKEYRGLTEAFF. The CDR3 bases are TGTGCCAGCACCAAAGAGTACAGGGGACTCACTGAAGCTTTCTTT.

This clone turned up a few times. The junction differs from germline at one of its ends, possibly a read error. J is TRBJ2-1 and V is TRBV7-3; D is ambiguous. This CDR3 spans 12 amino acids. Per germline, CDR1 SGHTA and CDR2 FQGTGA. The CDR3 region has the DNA TGTGCCAGCAGCTCCTCCGACAATGAGCAGTTCTTC. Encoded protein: CASSSSDNEQFF.

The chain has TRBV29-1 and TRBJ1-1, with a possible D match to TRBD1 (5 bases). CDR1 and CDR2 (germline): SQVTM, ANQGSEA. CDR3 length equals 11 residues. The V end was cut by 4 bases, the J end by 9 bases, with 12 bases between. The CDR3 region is CSVAPREKAFF. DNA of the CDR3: TGCAGCGTTGCCCCCAGGGAAAAAGCTTTCTTT.

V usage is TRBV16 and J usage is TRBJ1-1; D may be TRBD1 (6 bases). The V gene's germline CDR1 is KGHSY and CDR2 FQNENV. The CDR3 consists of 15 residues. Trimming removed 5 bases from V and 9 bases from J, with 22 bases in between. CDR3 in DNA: TGTGCCAGCAGCTTTCCGGAGGGGGGGCGAAACAAAGCTTTCTTT. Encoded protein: CASSFPEGGRNKAFF.

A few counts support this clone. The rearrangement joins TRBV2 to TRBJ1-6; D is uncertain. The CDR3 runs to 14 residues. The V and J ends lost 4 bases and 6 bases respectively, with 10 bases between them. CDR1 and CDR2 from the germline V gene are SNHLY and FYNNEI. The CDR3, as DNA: TGTGCCAGCAGTGTGACACGATCTAATTCACCCCTCCACTTT. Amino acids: CASSVTRSNSPLHF.

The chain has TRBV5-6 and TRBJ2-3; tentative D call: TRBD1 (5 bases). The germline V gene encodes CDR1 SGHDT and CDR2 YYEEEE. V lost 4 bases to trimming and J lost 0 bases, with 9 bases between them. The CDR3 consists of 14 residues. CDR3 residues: CASSQAGSTDTQYF. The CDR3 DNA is TGTGCCAGCAGCCAAGCAGGGAGCACAGATACGCAGTATTTT.

As DNA, the CDR3 is TGTGCCTGGAGTGAGGAGGGCGATACGCAGTATTTT. As protein: CAWSEEGDTQYF. The V and J genes are TRBV30 and TRBJ2-3; possible D gene TRBD2, 6 bases. The germline V and J ends were trimmed by 1 base and 6 bases, with 8 bases remaining between them. The CDR3 loop spans 12 amino acids. CDR1 and CDR2 (germline): GTSNPN, SVGIG (reference sequence).

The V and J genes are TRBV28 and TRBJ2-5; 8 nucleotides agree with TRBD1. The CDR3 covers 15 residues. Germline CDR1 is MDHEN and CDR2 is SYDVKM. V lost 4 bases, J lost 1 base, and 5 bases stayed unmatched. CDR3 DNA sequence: TGTGCCAGCAGTTCCCGGACAGGGTCCCAAGAGACCCAGTACTTC. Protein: CASSSRTGSQETQYF.

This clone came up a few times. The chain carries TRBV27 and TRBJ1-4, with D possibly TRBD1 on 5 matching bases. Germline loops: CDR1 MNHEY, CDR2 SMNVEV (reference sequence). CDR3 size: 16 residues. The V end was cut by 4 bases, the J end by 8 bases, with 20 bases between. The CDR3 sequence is CASSYGGSTDREKLFF. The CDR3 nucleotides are TGTGCCAGCAGTTACGGGGGGTCAACGGATCGGGAAAAACTGTTTTTT.

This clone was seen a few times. The DNA of the CDR3 is TGTGCCGGCTCCCGGACAGCCCTCTATGGCTACACCTTC. Protein sequence: CAGSRTALYGYTF. This chain links TRBV30 with TRBJ1-2; weak D call: TRBD1 (6 bases). The CDR3 covers 13 residues. Trimming removed 8 bases at V and 4 bases at J, with 17 bases between. Germline CDR1 GTSNPN, CDR2 SVGIG (reference sequence). Based on the CDR3 plus reference TRBV30 and TRBJ1-2, the full variable domain is SQTIHQWPATLVQPVGSPLSLECTVEGTSNPNLYWYRQAAGRGLQLLFYSVGIGQISSEVPQNLSASRPQDRQFILSSKKLLLSDSGFYLCAGSRTALYGYTFGSGTRLTVV.

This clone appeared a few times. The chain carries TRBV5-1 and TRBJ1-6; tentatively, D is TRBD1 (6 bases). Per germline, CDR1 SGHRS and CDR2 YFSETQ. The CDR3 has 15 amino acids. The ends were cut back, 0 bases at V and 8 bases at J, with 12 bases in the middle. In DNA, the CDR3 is TGCGCCAGCAGCTTGGACAGGGCGGGAGATTCACCCCTCCACTTT. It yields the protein CASSLDRAGDSPLHF.

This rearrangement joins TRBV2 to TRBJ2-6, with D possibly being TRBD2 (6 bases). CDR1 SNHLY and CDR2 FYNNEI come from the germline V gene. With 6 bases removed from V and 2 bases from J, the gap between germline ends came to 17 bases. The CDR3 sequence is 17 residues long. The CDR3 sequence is CASSLRRGGPGANVLTF. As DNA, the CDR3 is TGTGCCAGCAGCCTGCGGAGGGGTGGACCTGGGGCCAACGTCCTGACTTTC. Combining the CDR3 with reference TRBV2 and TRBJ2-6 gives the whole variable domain EPEVTQTPSHQVTQMGQEVILRCVPISNHLYFYWYRQILGQKVEFLVSFYNNEISEKSEIFDDQFSVERPDGSNFTLKIRSTKLEDSAMYFCASSLRRGGPGANVLTFGAGSRLTVL.

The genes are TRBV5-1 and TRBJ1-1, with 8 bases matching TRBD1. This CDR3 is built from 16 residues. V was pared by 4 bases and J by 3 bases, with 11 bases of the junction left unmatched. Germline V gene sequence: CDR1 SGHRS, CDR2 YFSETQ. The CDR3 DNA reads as TGCGCCAGCAGCCCGGCGACAGGGGCTTACGACACTGAAGCTTTCTTT. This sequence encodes CASSPATGAYDTEAFF.

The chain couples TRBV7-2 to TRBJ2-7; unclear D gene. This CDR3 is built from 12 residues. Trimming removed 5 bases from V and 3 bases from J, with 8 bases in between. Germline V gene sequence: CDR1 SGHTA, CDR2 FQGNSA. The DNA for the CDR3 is TGTGCCAGCAGCCTACTGAACTACGAGCAGTACTTC. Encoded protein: CASSLLNYEQYF. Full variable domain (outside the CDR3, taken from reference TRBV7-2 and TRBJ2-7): GAGVSQSPSNKVTEKGKDVELRCDPISGHTALYWYRQSLGQGLEFLIYFQGNSAPDKSGLPSDRFSAERTGGSVSTLTIQRTQQEDSAVYLCASSLLNYEQYFGPGTRLTVT.

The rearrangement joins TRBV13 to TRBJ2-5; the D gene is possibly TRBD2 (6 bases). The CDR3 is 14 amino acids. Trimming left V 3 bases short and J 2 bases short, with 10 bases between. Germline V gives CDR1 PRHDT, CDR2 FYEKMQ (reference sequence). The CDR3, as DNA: TGTGCCAGCAGCTTTCTTGGGGGGCAAGAGACCCAGTACTTC. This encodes CASSFLGGQETQYF. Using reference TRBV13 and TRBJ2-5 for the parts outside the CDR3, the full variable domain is AAGVIQSPRHLIKEKRETATLKCYPIPRHDTVYWYQQGPGQDPQFLISFYEKMQSDKGSIPDRFSAQQFSDYHSELNMSSLELGDSALYFCASSFLGGQETQYFGPGTRLLVL.

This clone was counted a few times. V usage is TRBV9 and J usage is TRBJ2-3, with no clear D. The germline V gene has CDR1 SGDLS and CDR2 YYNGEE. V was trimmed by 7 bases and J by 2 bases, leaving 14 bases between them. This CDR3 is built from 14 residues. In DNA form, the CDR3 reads TGTGCCAGCTCATGGGTAGCAGACACAGATACGCAGTATTTT. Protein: CASSWVADTDTQYF.

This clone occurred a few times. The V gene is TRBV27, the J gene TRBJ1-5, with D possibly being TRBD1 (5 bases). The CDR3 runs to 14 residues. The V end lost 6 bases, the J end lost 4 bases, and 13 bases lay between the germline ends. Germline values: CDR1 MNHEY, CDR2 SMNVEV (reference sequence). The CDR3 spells CASSSLDSNQPQHF. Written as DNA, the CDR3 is TGTGCCAGCAGCTCCCTTGACAGTAATCAGCCCCAGCATTTT.

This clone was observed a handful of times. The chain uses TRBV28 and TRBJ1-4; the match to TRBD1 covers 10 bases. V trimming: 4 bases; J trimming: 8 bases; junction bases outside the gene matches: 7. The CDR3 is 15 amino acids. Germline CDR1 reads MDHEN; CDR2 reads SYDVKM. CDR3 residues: CASSSSGQGDEKLFF. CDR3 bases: TGTGCCAGCAGTTCATCAGGACAGGGGGACGAAAAACTGTTTTTT.

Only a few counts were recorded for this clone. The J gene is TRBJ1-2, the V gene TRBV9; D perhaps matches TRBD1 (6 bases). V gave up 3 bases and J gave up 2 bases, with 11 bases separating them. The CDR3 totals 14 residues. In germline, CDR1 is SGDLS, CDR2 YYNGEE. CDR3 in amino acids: CASSADSRNYGYTF. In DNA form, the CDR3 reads TGTGCCAGCAGCGCGGACAGCCGAAACTATGGCTACACCTTC.

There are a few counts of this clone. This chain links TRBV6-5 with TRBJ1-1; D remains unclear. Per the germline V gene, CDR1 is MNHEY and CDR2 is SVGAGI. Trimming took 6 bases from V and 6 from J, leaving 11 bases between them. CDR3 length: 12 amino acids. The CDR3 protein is CASSSMEAEAFF. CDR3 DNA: TGTGCCAGCAGCTCAATGGAGGCTGAAGCTTTCTTT.

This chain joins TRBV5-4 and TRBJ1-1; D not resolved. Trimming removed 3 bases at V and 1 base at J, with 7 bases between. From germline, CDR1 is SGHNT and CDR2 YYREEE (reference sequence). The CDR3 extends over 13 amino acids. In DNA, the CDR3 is TGTGCCAGCAGCTCACTGCAGAACACTGAAGCTTTCTTT. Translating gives CASSSLQNTEAFF.